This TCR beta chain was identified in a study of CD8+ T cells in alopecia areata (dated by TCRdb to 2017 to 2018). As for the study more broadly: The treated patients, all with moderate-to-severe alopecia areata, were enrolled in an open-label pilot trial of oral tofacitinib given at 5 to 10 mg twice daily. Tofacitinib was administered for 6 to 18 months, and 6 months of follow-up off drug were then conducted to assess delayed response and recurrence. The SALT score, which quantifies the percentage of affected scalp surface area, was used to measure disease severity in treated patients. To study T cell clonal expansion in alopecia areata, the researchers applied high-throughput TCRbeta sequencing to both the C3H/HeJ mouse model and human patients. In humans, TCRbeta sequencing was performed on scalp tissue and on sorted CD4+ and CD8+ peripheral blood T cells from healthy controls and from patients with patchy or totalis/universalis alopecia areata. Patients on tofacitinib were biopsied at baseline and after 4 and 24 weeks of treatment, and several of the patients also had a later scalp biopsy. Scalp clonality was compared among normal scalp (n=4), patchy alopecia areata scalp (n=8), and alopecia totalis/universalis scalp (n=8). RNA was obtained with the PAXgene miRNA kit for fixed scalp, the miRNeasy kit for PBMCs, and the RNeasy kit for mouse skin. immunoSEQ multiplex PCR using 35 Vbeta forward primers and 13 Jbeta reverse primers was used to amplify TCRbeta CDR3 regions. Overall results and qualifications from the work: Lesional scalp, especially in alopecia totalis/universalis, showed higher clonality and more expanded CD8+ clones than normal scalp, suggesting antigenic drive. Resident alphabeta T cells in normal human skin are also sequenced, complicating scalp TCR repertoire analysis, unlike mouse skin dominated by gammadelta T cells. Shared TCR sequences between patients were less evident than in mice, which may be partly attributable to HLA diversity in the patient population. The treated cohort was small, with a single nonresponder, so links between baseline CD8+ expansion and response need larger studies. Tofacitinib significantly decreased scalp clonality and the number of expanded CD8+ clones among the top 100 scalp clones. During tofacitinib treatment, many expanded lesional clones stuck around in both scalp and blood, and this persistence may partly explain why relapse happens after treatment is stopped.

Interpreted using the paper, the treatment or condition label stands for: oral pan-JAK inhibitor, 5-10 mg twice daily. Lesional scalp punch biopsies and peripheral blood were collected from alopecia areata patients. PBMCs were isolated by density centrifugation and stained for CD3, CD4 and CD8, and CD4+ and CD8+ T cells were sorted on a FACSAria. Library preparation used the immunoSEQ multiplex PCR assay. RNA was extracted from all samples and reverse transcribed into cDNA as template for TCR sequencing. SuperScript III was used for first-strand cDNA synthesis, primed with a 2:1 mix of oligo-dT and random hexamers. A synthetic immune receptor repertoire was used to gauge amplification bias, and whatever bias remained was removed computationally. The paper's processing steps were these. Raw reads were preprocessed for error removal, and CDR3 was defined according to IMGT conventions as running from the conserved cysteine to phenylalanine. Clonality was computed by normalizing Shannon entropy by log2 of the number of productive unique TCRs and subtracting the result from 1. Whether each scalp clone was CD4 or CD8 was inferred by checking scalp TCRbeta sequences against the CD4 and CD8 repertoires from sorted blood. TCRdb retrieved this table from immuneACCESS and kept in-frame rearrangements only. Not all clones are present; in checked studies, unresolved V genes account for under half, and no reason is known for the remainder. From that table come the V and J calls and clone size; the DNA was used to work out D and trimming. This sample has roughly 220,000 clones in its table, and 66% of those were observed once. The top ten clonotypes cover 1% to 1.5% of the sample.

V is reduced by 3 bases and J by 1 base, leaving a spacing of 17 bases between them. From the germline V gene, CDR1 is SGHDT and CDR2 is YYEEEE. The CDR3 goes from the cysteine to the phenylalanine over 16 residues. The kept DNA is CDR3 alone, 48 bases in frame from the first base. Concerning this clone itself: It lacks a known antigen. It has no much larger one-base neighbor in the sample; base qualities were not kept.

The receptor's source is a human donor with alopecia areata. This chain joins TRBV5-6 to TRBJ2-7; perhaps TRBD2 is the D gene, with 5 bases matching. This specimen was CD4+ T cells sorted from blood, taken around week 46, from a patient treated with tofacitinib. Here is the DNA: TGTGCCAGCAGCTCGCTCAACGAGGGTCGGTCCTACGAGCAGTACTTC. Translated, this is CASSSLNEGRSYEQYF.